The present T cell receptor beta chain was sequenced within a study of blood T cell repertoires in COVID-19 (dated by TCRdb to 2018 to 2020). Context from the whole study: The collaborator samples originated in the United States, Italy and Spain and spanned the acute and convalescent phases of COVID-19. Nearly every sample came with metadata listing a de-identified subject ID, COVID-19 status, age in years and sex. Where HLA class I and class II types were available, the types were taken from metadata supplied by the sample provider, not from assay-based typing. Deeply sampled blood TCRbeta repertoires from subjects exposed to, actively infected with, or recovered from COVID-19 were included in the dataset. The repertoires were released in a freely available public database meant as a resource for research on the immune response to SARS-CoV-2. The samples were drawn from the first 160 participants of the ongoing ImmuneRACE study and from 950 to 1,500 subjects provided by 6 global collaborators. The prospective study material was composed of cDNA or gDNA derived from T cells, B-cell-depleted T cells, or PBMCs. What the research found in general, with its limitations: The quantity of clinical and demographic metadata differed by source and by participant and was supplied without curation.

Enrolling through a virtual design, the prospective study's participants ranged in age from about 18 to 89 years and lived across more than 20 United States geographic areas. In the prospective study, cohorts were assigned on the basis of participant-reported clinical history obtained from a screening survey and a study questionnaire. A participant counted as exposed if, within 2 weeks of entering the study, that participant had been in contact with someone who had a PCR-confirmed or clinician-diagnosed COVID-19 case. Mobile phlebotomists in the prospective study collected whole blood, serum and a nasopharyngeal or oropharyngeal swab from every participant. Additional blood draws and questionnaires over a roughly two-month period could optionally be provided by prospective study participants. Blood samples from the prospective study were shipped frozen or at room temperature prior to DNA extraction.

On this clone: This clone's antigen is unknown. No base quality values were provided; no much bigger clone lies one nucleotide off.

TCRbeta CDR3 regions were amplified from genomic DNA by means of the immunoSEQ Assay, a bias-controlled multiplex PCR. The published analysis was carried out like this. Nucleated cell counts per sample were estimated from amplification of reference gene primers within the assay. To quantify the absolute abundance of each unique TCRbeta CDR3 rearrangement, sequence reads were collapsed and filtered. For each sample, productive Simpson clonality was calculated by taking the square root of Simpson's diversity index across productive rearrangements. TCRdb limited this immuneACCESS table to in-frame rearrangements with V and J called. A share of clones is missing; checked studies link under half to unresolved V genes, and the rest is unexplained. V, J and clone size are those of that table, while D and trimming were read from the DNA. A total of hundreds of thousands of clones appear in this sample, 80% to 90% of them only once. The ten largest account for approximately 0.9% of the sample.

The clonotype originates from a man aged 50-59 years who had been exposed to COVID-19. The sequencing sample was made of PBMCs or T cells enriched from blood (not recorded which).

The CDR3 protein is CASSYSAGVTGEQFF. DNA sequence: TGTGCCAGCAGTTACTCTGCGGGGGTTACGGGTGAGCAGTTCTTC. Recombination connected TRBV6-5 to TRBJ2-1, with 7 bases aligning to TRBD2. Reading the germline V gene gives CDR1 MNHEY and CDR2 SVGAGI. The CDR3 runs 15 amino acids, cysteine and phenylalanine included. CDR3 DNA is the only sequence kept; it has 45 bases, read in frame from the first base. The germline V end is reduced by 0 bases and the J end by 9 bases; junction bases left unmatched: 8.